What follows are 3 T cell receptor beta chains derived from one specimen sequenced in a study of blood T cell repertoires in COVID-19. The assay was immunoSEQ multiplex PCR, and TCRdb's table has in-frame clones only and misses some. The table records over 75,000 clones, over 80% of them present only once. The sample taken for sequencing was peripheral blood. These receptors originate from a human donor in a cohort sampled during active COVID-19.

The chain is built from TRBV28 and TRBJ1-5; D is unclear. Between the trimmed V and J ends, which lost 5 bases and 5 bases, there was a span of 10 bases. This CDR3 region has 13 residues. Germline V gene data show CDR1 as MDHEN and CDR2 as SYDVKM. CDR3 nucleotides: TGTGCCAGCAGTCCCACCGGGGATCAGCCCCAGCATTTT. Amino acid sequence: CASSPTGDQPQHF.

This clone showed up just once. This chain links TRBV27 with TRBJ1-1; D unclear. CDR1 and CDR2 from the germline V gene are MNHEY and SMNVEV (reference sequence). CDR3 length equals 13 residues. V lost 5 bases, J lost 1 base, and 8 bases lay in between. The CDR3 bases are TGTGCCAGCAGTATTATTCCGAACACTGAAGCTTTCTTT. Amino acid sequence: CASSIIPNTEAFF.

This sequence joins TRBV7-2 and TRBJ2-3, with TRBD2 matching over 14 bases. V was pared by 6 bases and J by 3 bases, with 5 bases of the junction left unmatched. Germline V gene lookup returns CDR1 SGHTA and CDR2 FQGNSA. The CDR3 totals 16 residues. The CDR3 DNA is TGTGCCAGCAGGTCGGGACTAGCGGGAGCAACAGATACGCAGTATTTT. Translating it yields CASRSGLAGATDTQYF.